The rows below give T cell receptor beta chains drawn from one sample of a study of shared clonotypes between healthy human individuals. TCRdb's table, derived via immunoSEQ multiplex PCR, lists solely in-frame clones and lacks some. This sample has roughly 2,000,000 clones; roughly 94% occur once, and the top ten carry 1.2%. Sequenced material: naive CD8+ T cells sorted from blood. These receptors came from a man younger than 30 in good health. Both conserved end residues are part of each CDR3. A D gene is named only where the DNA matches it firmly. Clone size, where shown, is once, few, many, or a class for clones that have expanded.

D gene,J gene,clone size,V gene,CDR3 DNA,CDR3 protein
TRBD2,TRBJ2-1,-,TRBV4-3,TGCGCCAGCAGCCATCCTAGCGGAGGTCGGGTCAATGAGCAGTTCTTC,CASSHPSGGRVNEQFF
TRBD1,TRBJ1-6,once,TRBV4-2,TGTGCCAGCAGCCAAAGCATGGGACAGGGAACTCACGGGGTAAATTCACCCCTCCACTTT,CASSQSMGQGTHGVNSPLHF
TRBD1,TRBJ2-5,-,TRBV7-6,TGTGCCAGCAGCTCGACAGGGGGCTTAGGAGAGACCCAGTACTTC,CASSSTGGLGETQYF
TRBD1,TRBJ1-2,once,TRBV2,TGTGCCATCAGCCTGGGACAGGGCAACCTCTATGGCTACACCTTC,CAISLGQGNLYGYTF
-,TRBJ2-1,-,TRBV4-1,TGCGCCAGCAGCCAAGATAACACTGGCCCGCAGTTCTTC,CASSQDNTGPQFF
-,TRBJ2-2,-,TRBV27,TGTGCCAGCACCTCGAGCGCCGGGGAGCTGTTTTTT,CASTSSAGELFF
-,TRBJ1-1,once,TRBV11-2,TGTGCCAGCAGCTTTGAGGGAGACACTGAAGCTTTCTTT,CASSFEGDTEAFF
TRBD2,TRBJ2-5,-,TRBV11-1,TGTGCCAGCAGCTTACTAGCGGGGGGAGACCAAGAGACCCAGTACTTC,CASSLLAGGDQETQYF
TRBD1,TRBJ2-4,-,TRBV4-1,TGCGCCAGCAGCCTGGGACAGCTAGCCAAAAACATTCAGTACTTC,CASSLGQLAKNIQYF
-,TRBJ2-3,-,TRBV4-3,TGCGCCAGCAGCCAAGACCCCACAGATACGCAGTATTTT,CASSQDPTDTQYF
-,TRBJ2-3,-,TRBV7-9,TGTGCCAGCAGCCAGACTCTAAAGGCAGATACGCAGTATTTT,CASSQTLKADTQYF
TRBD2,TRBJ2-4,-,TRBV10-2,TGCGCCAGCACTTCGGGGGGGGAACCCAAAAACATTCAGTACTTC,CASTSGGEPKNIQYF
-,TRBJ2-7,once,TRBV10-1,TGCGCCAGCAGTGAGGACCAGGTTAACCACGAGCAGTACTTC,CASSEDQVNHEQYF
-,TRBJ1-1,-,TRBV7-9,TGTGCCAGCAGGGTAGGCACGGGTGAAGCTTTCTTT,CASRVGTGEAFF
-,TRBJ1-5,-,TRBV27,TGTGCCAGCAGTTTATTCGGCAGGGGAGGTGGCAATCAGCCCCAGCATTTT,CASSLFGRGGGNQPQHF
TRBD1,TRBJ2-2,-,TRBV4-3,TGCGCCAGCAGCCAAGACACAGGGGGGACCGGGGAGCTGTTTTTT,CASSQDTGGTGELFF
-,TRBJ1-1,once,TRBV5-6,TGTGCCAGCAGCTCCCCGGGGTCGGGCACTGAAGCTTTCTTT,CASSSPGSGTEAFF
-,TRBJ2-5,-,TRBV6-5,TGTGCCAGCAGCCCTGCGGGACAATCCCAAGAGACCCAGTACTTC,CASSPAGQSQETQYF
-,TRBJ1-2,-,TRBV2,TGTGCCAGCAGTCCTATGGGGGAGGTTTATGGCTACACCTTC,CASSPMGEVYGYTF
-,TRBJ2-7,-,TRBV6-1,TGTGCCAGCCCTGGGGGCGGGGGACCCTACGAGCAGTACTTC,CASPGGGGPYEQYF
-,TRBJ2-2,-,TRBV7-6,TGTGCCAGCAGCTTAGCGGGGGGTCCCGCGAACACCGGGGAGCTGTTTTTT,CASSLAGGPANTGELFF
-,TRBJ2-5,-,TRBV4-1,TGCGCCAGCAGCCACCCGGACGGGGAGACCCAGTACTTC,CASSHPDGETQYF
TRBD2,TRBJ2-1,once,TRBV4-1,TGCGCCAGCAGCCAAGAAATTCCCGGGACTAGCGGGAACAATGAGCAGTTCTTC,CASSQEIPGTSGNNEQFF
TRBD1,TRBJ2-3,-,TRBV9,TGTGCCAGCAGCTTACCAACGACAGGGGGGCCGTCAGATACGCAGTATTTT,CASSLPTTGGPSDTQYF
-,TRBJ2-7,-,TRBV7-9,TGTGCCAGCAGCTCACCGGGGTCCTCCTACGAGCAGTACTTC,CASSSPGSSYEQYF
-,TRBJ2-2,-,TRBV7-6,TGTGCCAGCAGCTTCACTCTCGGGACACCTGCGAACACCGGGGAGCTGTTTTTT,CASSFTLGTPANTGELFF
-,TRBJ1-4,-,TRBV15,TGTGCCACCAGCAGAGCGCGGGCCGCAACTAATGAAAAACTGTTTTTT,CATSRARAATNEKLFF
-,TRBJ2-7,-,TRBV27,TGTGCCAGCAGTTCTGGGCGGTCCTACGAGCAGTACTTC,CASSSGRSYEQYF
TRBD2,TRBJ2-7,-,TRBV11-2,TGTGCCAGCAGCCCACCTGGTAGCGGGAGTTGGCAGCAGTACTTC,CASSPPGSGSWQQYF
TRBD1,TRBJ2-7,-,TRBV9,TGTGCCAGCAGCGTAGCGGGGGGACAGGGACCCTACGAGCAGTACTTC,CASSVAGGQGPYEQYF
-,TRBJ1-1,-,TRBV30,TGTGCCTGGAGCTTACAGGGAGGAGGCTGGACTGAAGCTTTCTTT,CAWSLQGGGWTEAFF
-,TRBJ1-5,-,TRBV6-5,TGTGCCAGCAGTTACATAAGGGGAGAACAGCCCCAGCATTTT,CASSYIRGEQPQHF
-,TRBJ1-1,-,TRBV6-1,TGTGCCTGCCTTTGGGACGGTCTGGAAACTGAAGCTTTCTTT,CACLWDGLETEAFF
-,TRBJ1-6,-,TRBV30,TGTGCCTGGAGTGTGGTACAGAATCCACCCCTCCACTTT,CAWSVVQNPPLHF
-,TRBJ2-5,-,TRBV28,TGTGCCAGCAGTTTCCCTCCTGGCGGGACGGGAGAGACCCAGTACTTC,CASSFPPGGTGETQYF
TRBD2,TRBJ2-2,-,TRBV4-1,TGCGCCAGCAGCCAAGTACTAGCGGGGGGGCCCGTCGGGGAGCTGTTTTTT,CASSQVLAGGPVGELFF
TRBD1,TRBJ1-2,-,TRBV28,TGTGCCAGCAGATCCGACAGGGACCACTATGGCTACACCTTC,CASRSDRDHYGYTF
TRBD1,TRBJ1-5,-,TRBV25-1,TGTGCCAGCAGTGAAACAGGGGTTCAGCCCCAGCATTTT,CASSETGVQPQHF
-,TRBJ2-1,-,TRBV5-6,TGTGCCAGCGGCCTAGGGGCCCGGCAGTTCTTC,CASGLGARQFF
-,TRBJ2-7,-,TRBV28,TGTGCCAGCAGTTTAGTGGACTCCGCCTACGAGCAGTACTTC,CASSLVDSAYEQYF
-,TRBJ2-2,-,TRBV7-6,TGTGCCAGCAGCCGTCGCGTCTCGTCAACCCCTGCGAACACCGGGGAGCTGTTTTTT,CASSRRVSSTPANTGELFF
-,TRBJ2-2,-,TRBV7-9,TGTGCCAGCAGCCCCCACAGCGGGGAGCTGTTTTTT,CASSPHSGELFF
-,TRBJ2-7,-,TRBV6-6,TGTGCCAGCAGTGCGGGGCTTTACGAGCAGTACTTC,CASSAGLYEQYF
-,TRBJ1-1,-,TRBV4-3,TGCGCCAGCAGCCAAGCGGGTTTAATGGCTACTGAAGCTTTCTTT,CASSQAGLMATEAFF
TRBD1,TRBJ2-5,-,TRBV7-9,TGTGCCAGCAGCTTAGTTGGGACAGGGGATATCCAAGAGACCCAGTACTTC,CASSLVGTGDIQETQYF
-,TRBJ2-7,-,TRBV7-6,TGTGCCAGCAGCCATAGCGGTAACTACGAGCAGTACTTC,CASSHSGNYEQYF
-,TRBJ2-7,-,TRBV6-1,TGTGCCAGCAGTGAGGGGAGGCAGGGGGCCTACGAGCAGTACTTC,CASSEGRQGAYEQYF
TRBD1,TRBJ1-1,-,TRBV28,TGTGCCAGCAGTCTCGGGACAGGATTAGCTTTCTTT,CASSLGTGLAFF
-,TRBJ2-3,once,TRBV30,TGTGCCTGGAGTGGCGGTAGCGGCACAGATACGCAGTATTTT,CAWSGGSGTDTQYF
-,TRBJ1-1,-,TRBV6-1,TGTGCCAGCAGCGTCATGAACACTGAAGCTTTCTTT,CASSVMNTEAFF
TRBD2,TRBJ2-7,once,TRBV6-6,TGTGCCAGCAGATCCGATGCCGGGACTAGCTCCTACGAGCAGTACTTC,CASRSDAGTSSYEQYF
-,TRBJ2-1,-,TRBV6-5,TGTGCCAGCAGCTCCGCTTTTGGTGAGCAGTTCTTC,CASSSAFGEQFF
TRBD1,TRBJ2-7,-,TRBV7-9,TGTGCCAGCAGCCTAACCTCGGGACAGGGTTACGAGCAGTACTTC,CASSLTSGQGYEQYF
-,TRBJ2-3,-,TRBV11-2,TGTGCCAGCAGCTTGCCGGAGGGCACAGATACGCAGTATTTT,CASSLPEGTDTQYF
-,TRBJ2-7,once,TRBV4-1,TGCGCCAGCAGCCAAGATAGAGGGCTGCCCTACGAGCAGTACTTC,CASSQDRGLPYEQYF